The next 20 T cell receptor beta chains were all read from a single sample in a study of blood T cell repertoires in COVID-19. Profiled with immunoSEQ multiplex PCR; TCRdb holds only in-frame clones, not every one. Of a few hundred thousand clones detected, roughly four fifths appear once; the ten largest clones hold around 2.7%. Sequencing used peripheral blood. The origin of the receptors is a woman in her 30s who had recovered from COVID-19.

CDR3 in amino acids: CASSYAGVAGVFYEQYF. DNA of the CDR3: TGTGCCAGTAGTTATGCAGGGGTAGCGGGAGTTTTCTACGAGCAGTACTTC. This rearrangement joins TRBV19 to TRBJ2-7; 9 nucleotides agree with TRBD2. V shed 5 bases, J shed 3 bases, and the junction held 14 bases outside the gene matches. Germline CDR1 reads LNHDA; CDR2 reads SQIVND (reference sequence). The CDR3 extends over 17 amino acids.

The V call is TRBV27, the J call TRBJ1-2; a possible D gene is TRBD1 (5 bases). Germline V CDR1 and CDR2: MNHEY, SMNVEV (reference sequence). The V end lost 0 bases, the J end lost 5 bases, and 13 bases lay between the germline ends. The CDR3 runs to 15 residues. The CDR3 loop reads CASSLSGGSPYGYTF. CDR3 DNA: TGTGCCAGCAGTTTATCGGGGGGTTCTCCGTATGGCTACACCTTC.

CDR3 amino acids: CATGTGENSPLHF. The CDR3 DNA sequence: TGTGCCACCGGGACAGGTGAAAATTCACCCCTCCACTTT. The chain links TRBV27 to TRBJ1-6; the match to TRBD1 covers 8 bases. CDR3 length: 13 amino acids. CDR1 and CDR2 from the germline V gene are MNHEY and SMNVEV (reference sequence). V lost 10 bases, J lost 7 bases, and 6 bases stayed unmatched.

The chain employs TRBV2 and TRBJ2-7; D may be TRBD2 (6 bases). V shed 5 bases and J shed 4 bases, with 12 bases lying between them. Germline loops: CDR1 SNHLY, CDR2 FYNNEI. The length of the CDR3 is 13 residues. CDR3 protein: CASSLNGGYEQYF. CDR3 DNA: TGTGCCAGCAGTCTCAACGGGGGATACGAGCAGTACTTC.

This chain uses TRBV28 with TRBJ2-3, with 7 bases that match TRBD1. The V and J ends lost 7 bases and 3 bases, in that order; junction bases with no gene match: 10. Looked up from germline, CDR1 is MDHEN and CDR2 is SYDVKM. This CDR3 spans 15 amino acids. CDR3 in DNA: TGTGCCAGCACCCCGGGACAGATGACAACAGATACGCAGTATTTT. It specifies CASTPGQMTTDTQYF. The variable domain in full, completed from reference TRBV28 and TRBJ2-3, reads DVKVTQSSRYLVKRTGEKVFLECVQDMDHENMFWYRQDPGLGLRLIYFSYDVKMKEKGDIPEGYSVSREKKERFSLILESASTNQTSMYLCASTPGQMTTDTQYFGPGTRLTVL.

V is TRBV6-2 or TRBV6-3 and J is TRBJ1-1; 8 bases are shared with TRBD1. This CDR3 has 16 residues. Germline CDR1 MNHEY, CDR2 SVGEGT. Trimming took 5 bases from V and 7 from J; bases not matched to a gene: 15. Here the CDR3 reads CASSTTARTGMREAFF. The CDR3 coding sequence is TGTGCCAGCAGTACGACAGCACGGACAGGGATGCGTGAAGCTTTCTTT.

CDR3 sequence reads: CASRIAGAGNEQFF. The CDR3 nucleotides read TGTGCCAGCAGGATAGCGGGAGCAGGCAATGAGCAGTTCTTC. V is TRBV4-2 and J is TRBJ2-1; 9 bases agree with TRBD2. This CDR3 region has 14 residues. CDR1 and CDR2 from the germline V gene are LGHNA and YNFKEQ. With 6 bases clipped from V and 6 bases from J, the junction kept 6 bases outside the gene matches.

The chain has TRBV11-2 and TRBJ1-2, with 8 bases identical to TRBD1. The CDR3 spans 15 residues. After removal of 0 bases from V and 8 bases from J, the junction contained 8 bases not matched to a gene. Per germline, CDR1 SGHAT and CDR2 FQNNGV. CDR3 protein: CASSLDYGQGNGYTF. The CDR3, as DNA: TGTGCCAGCAGCTTAGATTACGGACAGGGAAACGGCTACACCTTC.

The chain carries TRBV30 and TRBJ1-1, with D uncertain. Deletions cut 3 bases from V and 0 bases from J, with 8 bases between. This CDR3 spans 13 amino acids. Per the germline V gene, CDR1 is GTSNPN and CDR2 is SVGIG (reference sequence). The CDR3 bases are TGTGCCTGGAGGGGCAGCATGAACACTGAAGCTTTCTTT. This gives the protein CAWRGSMNTEAFF.

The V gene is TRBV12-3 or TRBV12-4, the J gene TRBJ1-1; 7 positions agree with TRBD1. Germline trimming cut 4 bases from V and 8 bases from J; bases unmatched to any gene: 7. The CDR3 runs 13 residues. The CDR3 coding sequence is TGTGCCAGCAGTTCCAGGACAGGTGAGGAAGCTTTCTTT. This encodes CASSSRTGEEAFF.

The CDR3 nucleotides are TGTGCCAGCAGCCAAGTCTTCGGGACACCGGAAGCTTTCTTT. Translated: CASSQVFGTPEAFF. The chain combines TRBV3-1 (or the pseudogene TRBV3-2) with TRBJ1-1, with D possibly being TRBD1 (6 bases). The CDR3 extends over 14 amino acids. V shed 1 base and J shed 8 bases, with 14 bases lying between them. Germline CDR1 reads LGHDT; CDR2 reads YNNKEL (reference sequence).

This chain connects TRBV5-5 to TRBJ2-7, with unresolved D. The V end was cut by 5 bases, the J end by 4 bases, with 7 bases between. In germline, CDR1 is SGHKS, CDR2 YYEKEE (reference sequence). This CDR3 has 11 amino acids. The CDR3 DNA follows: TGTGCCAGCAGTTATTCTTACGAGCAGTACTTC. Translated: CASSYSYEQYF.

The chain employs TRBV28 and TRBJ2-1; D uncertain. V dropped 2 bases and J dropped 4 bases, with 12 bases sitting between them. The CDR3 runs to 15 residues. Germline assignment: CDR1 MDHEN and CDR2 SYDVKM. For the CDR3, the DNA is TGTGCCAGCAGTTTAATCCAGGAAGCTTACAATGAGCAGTTCTTC. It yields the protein CASSLIQEAYNEQFF. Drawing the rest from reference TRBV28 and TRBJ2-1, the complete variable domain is DVKVTQSSRYLVKRTGEKVFLECVQDMDHENMFWYRQDPGLGLRLIYFSYDVKMKEKGDIPEGYSVSREKKERFSLILESASTNQTSMYLCASSLIQEAYNEQFFGPGTRLTVL.

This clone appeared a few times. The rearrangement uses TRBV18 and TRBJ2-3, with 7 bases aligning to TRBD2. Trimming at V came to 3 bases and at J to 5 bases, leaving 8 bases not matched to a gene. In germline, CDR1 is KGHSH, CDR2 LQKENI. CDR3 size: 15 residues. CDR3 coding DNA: TGTGCCAGCTCACCTCCCGGGACTACAGGAGATACGCAGTATTTT. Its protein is CASSPPGTTGDTQYF.

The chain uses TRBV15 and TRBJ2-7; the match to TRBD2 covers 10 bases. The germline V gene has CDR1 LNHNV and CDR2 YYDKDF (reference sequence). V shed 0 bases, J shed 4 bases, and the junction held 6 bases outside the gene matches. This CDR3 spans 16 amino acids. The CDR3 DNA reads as TGTGCCACCAGCAGAGATCGGGGACTAGCGCTGTACGAGCAGTACTTC. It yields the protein CATSRDRGLALYEQYF.

Here the CDR3 DNA reads TGTGCCAGCAGCGAAGGGGGTCGGAGCACAGATACGCAGTATTTT. As protein: CASSEGGRSTDTQYF. The V and J genes are TRBV7-3 and TRBJ2-3; D is possibly TRBD1 (6 bases). The germline V and J ends were trimmed by 5 bases and 0 bases, with 12 bases remaining between them. Germline V gives CDR1 SGHTA, CDR2 FQGTGA. The CDR3 is 15 residues long.

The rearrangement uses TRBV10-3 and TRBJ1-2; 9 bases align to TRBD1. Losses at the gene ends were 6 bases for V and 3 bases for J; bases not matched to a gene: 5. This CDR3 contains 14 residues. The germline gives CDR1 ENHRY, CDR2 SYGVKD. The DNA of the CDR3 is TGTGCCATCAGAGGTACAGGGGGCCACTATGGCTACACCTTC. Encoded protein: CAIRGTGGHYGYTF.

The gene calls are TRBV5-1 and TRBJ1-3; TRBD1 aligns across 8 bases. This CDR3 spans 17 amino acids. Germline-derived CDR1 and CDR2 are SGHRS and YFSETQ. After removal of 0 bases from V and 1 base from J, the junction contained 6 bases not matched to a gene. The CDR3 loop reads CASSLAFQGASGNTIYF. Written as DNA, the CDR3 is TGCGCCAGCAGCTTGGCCTTTCAGGGGGCGTCTGGAAACACCATATATTTT. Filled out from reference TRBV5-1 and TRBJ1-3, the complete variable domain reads KAGVTQTPRYLIKTRGQQVTLSCSPISGHRSVSWYQQTPGQGLQFLFEYFSETQRNKGNFPGRFSGRQFSNSRSEMNVSTLELGDSALYLCASSLAFQGASGNTIYFGEGSWLTVV.

The DNA for the CDR3 is TGTGCCTGGACCCCCATCAAGACCCAGTACTTC. Amino acid sequence: CAWTPIKTQYF. The chain couples TRBV30 to TRBJ2-5; D is unclear. V lost 4 bases to trimming and J lost 6 bases, with 9 bases between them. CDR1 and CDR2 from the germline V gene are GTSNPN and SVGIG (reference sequence). The CDR3 covers 11 residues.

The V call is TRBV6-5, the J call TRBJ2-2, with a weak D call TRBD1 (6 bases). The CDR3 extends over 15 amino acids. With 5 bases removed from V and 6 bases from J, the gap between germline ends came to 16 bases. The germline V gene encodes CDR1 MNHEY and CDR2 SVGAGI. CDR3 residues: CASSRVSGAAGELFF. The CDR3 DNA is TGTGCCAGCAGTAGGGTTTCAGGGGCGGCCGGGGAGCTGTTTTTT.